Each of the 9 T cell receptor delta chains below was sequenced from the same sample in a study of gamma delta lymphoproliferative disorders and STAT genes (dated by TCRdb to between 2018 and 2020). TCR sequencing was performed on genomic DNA from peripheral blood mononuclear cells isolated from patients and controls. The library came from multiplex PCR. The sequencing machine was an Illumina MiSeq. For TCRdb, the public reads were processed anew by CATT, and duplicate DNA sequences were folded into one row. This sample gives roughly 1,200 delta-chain clones in total; 1.9% of them show up just once. The top ten clones comprise approximately 53% of the sample. The sequenced sample consisted of blood. The source of these receptors is a human donor in good health.

To note about this clone: This DNA's translation differs at residue 12 from TCRdb's protein, which comes from a much larger clone; a read error is likely, and the protein shown is translated from the DNA. This CDR3 reads CACDFLGYATRRDTDKLIF. The DNA of the CDR3 is TGTGCCTGTGACTTTTTGGGATACGCTACCCGGAGGGACACCGATAAACTCATCTTT. The chain employs TRDV2 and TRDJ1, with 8 positions matching TRDD3. Germline CDR1 GEAIGNYY, CDR2 EKD. The CDR3 consists of 19 residues. V shed 3 bases, J shed 0 bases, and the junction held 17 bases outside the gene matches.

Turning to this clone: A read error is the likely source, as a far larger clone sits one nucleotide away. Other DNA sequences of this sample code for an identical CDR3. J is TRDJ1 and V is TRDV2, with a tentative D call TRDD3 (6 bases). The CDR3 loop spans 17 amino acids. Germline CDR1 reads GEAIGNYY; CDR2 reads EKD. The CDR3 DNA reads as TGTGCTTGTGACGACATGGGTGGGGGTCCCCACACCGATAAACTCATCTTT. It is translated as CACDDMGGGPHTDKLIF.

This clone occurred a few times. A far bigger clonotype differs at one base, so this is likely a read error. Distinct nucleotide sequences in the sample also encode this CDR3. The V gene is TRDV3, the J gene TRDJ1; no clear D gene. Germline CDR1 TVYSNPD, CDR2 GDNSRS (reference sequence). This CDR3 comprises 18 residues. CDR3 loop: CAFPVTYSWFGNTDKLIF. Here the CDR3 DNA reads TGTGCCTTTCCCGTAACCTATTCTTGGTTTGGGAACACGGATAAACTCATCTTT.

Concerning this clone: TCRdb lists the protein of a much larger clone for this DNA, which differs at residue 13, so this is likely a read error; the protein given here is translated from the DNA itself. V and J are TRDV3 and TRDJ1; D is unclear. Germline V CDR1 and CDR2: TVYSNPD, GDNSRS (reference sequence). The CDR3 extends over 18 amino acids. Deletions cut 2 bases from V and 3 bases from J, with 28 bases between. CDR3 coding DNA: TGTGCCTTTCCCGTAACCTATTCTTGGTTTGGGAACTCCGATAAACTCATCTTT. Protein: CAFPVTYSWFGNSDKLIF.

About this clone itself: TCRdb pairs this DNA with a much larger clone's protein that differs at residue 9, likely a read error; the protein shown was translated from the DNA. The chain carries TRDV1 and TRDJ3; perhaps TRDD3 as D (5 bases). Trimming removed 0 bases from V and 2 bases from J, with 14 bases in between. Germline assignment: CDR1 TSWWSYY and CDR2 QGS. The CDR3 consists of 19 residues. CDR3 sequence: CALGELGVMNPWDTRQMFF. The CDR3 coding sequence is TGTGCTCTTGGGGAACTGGGGGTCATGAATCCCTGGGACACCCGACAGATGTTTTTC.

This clone was picked up many times. This likely traces to a read error, being one base from a far larger clone. CDR3 DNA sequence: TGTGCCTGTGGCACCGTCGGGTCCCTGACAGCACAACTCTTCTTT. This translates into CACGTVGSLTAQLFF. This chain connects TRDV2 to TRDJ2; D remains ambiguous. Per germline, CDR1 GEAIGNYY and CDR2 EKD. The length of the CDR3 is 15 residues.

This clone was counted a few times. TCRdb's listed protein matches a much larger clone and diverges from this DNA's translation at residue 11, likely through a read error; the protein shown comes from the DNA. The rearrangement links TRDV1 to TRDJ1, with D uncertain. The ends were cut back, 0 bases at V and 3 bases at J, with 20 bases in the middle. Germline-derived CDR1 and CDR2 are TSWWSYY and QGS. This CDR3 has 18 residues. The CDR3 spells CALGELGPKCSTSDKLIF. The DNA of the CDR3 is TGTGCTCTTGGGGAACTGGGTCCAAAATGCTCTACTTCCGATAAACTCATCTTT.

This clone has at least ten counts. The mismatch at residue 10 between this DNA's translation and the TCRdb protein of a much larger clone likely reflects a read error; the protein shown is translated from the DNA. The chain links TRDV2 to TRDJ1; D possibly corresponds to TRDD3 (6 bases). Germline V lookup: CDR1 GEAIGNYY, CDR2 EKD. Trimming took off 3 bases at V and 0 bases at J, with 19 bases between the two ends. The CDR3 covers 17 residues. The DNA for the CDR3 is TGTGCCTGTGACGACATGGGTGGGGGTTCCCACACCGATAAACTCATCTTT. Protein product: CACDDMGGGSHTDKLIF.

This clone was seen a few times. A far larger clone lies a single base away; this is likely a read error. The sample holds other DNA sequences that translate to the same CDR3. This rearrangement joins TRDV2 to TRDJ1, with 11 positions matching TRDD3. Germline trimming cut 3 bases from V and 4 bases from J; bases unmatched to any gene: 15. CDR1 GEAIGNYY and CDR2 EKD come from the germline V gene. The length of the CDR3 is 18 residues. The CDR3, as DNA: TGTGCCTGTGACCCCCCTCGCCTCCTGGGGGATACTAGCGATAAACTCATCTTT. Its protein product is CACDPPRLLGDTSDKLIF.